Below, 19 T cell receptor beta chains from the same sample are listed, as sequenced in a study of blood T cell repertoires in COVID-19 (dated by TCRdb to 2020 to 2022). Receptors were amplified or captured by the immunoSEQ multiplex PCR assay. TCRdb took over this immuneACCESS table, retaining in-frame rearrangements with V and J assigned. Such tables are incomplete; in checked studies, under half of the missing clones stem from an unresolved V gene, and the remainder is unexplained. Within this sample are 150,000 to 200,000 clones, with roughly 90% of them counted one time only. The ten largest account for around 6.7% of the sample. Sequenced sample: PBMCs or T cells enriched from blood (not recorded which). These receptor sequences come from a woman in her 50s who had recovered from COVID-19.

The chain joins TRBV7-2 to TRBJ2-7, with TRBD2 matching over 7 bases. Germline CDR1 and CDR2: SGHTA and FQGNSA. The CDR3 has 14 amino acids. V trimming: 8 bases; J trimming: 0 bases; junction bases outside the gene matches: 7. CDR3 in amino acids: CASGRGRVSYEQYF. The CDR3 coding sequence is TGTGCCAGCGGAAGAGGGAGGGTCTCCTACGAGCAGTACTTC.

This chain connects TRBV6-5 to TRBJ2-2; 7 bases line up with TRBD2. Germline trimming cut 8 bases from V and 5 bases from J; bases unmatched to any gene: 5. The CDR3 is 13 amino acids. CDR1 and CDR2 from the germline V gene are MNHEY and SVGAGI. The CDR3 protein is CASLVAGTGELFF. CDR3 DNA: TGTGCCAGCCTCGTAGCGGGTACCGGGGAGCTGTTTTTT.

The chain links TRBV6-5 to TRBJ1-2, with D maybe TRBD1 (6 bases). The V end lost 4 bases, the J end lost 2 bases, and 8 bases lay between the germline ends. Per the germline V gene, CDR1 is MNHEY and CDR2 is SVGAGI. The CDR3 consists of 13 residues. CDR3 DNA: TGTGCCAGCAGTTGGACAGAGAACTATGGCTACACCTTC. Translation gives CASSWTENYGYTF.

This clone was seen a single time. The chain links TRBV28 to TRBJ1-2; 7 bases match TRBD1. This CDR3 contains 14 residues. The germline gives CDR1 MDHEN, CDR2 SYDVKM. The trim removed 6 bases at V and 5 bases at J, leaving 9 bases unmatched. CDR3 nucleotides: TGTGCCAGCAGCTCGACAGGGAGCGTTTATGGCTACACCTTC. As protein: CASSSTGSVYGYTF.

This sequence joins TRBV19 and TRBJ2-3; D might be TRBD2 (7 bases). Germline V gene lookup returns CDR1 LNHDA and CDR2 SQIVND (reference sequence). This CDR3 spans 15 amino acids. Between the trimmed V and J ends, which lost 4 bases and 0 bases, there was a span of 11 bases. The CDR3 DNA reads TGTGCCAGTAGTAGGGGGGGGCCTAGCACAGATACGCAGTATTTT. Amino acids: CASSRGGPSTDTQYF. Based on the CDR3 plus reference TRBV19 and TRBJ2-3, the full variable domain is DGGITQSPKYLFRKEGQNVTLSCEQNLNHDAMYWYRQDPGQGLRLIYYSQIVNDFQKGDIAEGYSVSREKKESFPLTVTSAQKNPTAFYLCASSRGGPSTDTQYFGPGTRLTVL.

The chain links TRBV5-4 to TRBJ2-3; D is ambiguous. The V end lost 6 bases, the J end lost 0 bases, and 11 bases lay between the germline ends. Germline CDR1 SGHNT, CDR2 YYREEE (reference sequence). The CDR3 has 14 residues. CDR3 region: CASKERLSTDTQYF. In nucleotides, the CDR3 is TGTGCCAGCAAGGAGCGACTTAGCACAGATACGCAGTATTTT.

V gene TRBV27 combines with J gene TRBJ1-1, with D hard to call. This CDR3 is 16 amino acids long. Germline V lookup: CDR1 MNHEY, CDR2 SMNVEV (reference sequence). V was cut by 2 bases and J by 0 bases, with 13 bases left in between. CDR3 sequence: CASSLQWRALNTEAFF. The CDR3 nucleotides are TGTGCCAGCAGTTTACAATGGAGGGCACTGAACACTGAAGCTTTCTTT.

This clone occurred a few times. The rearrangement uses TRBV5-1 and TRBJ1-5, with 8 positions matching TRBD1. Germline V gene lookup returns CDR1 SGHRS and CDR2 YFSETQ. This CDR3 is 15 amino acids long. With 3 bases clipped from V and 3 bases from J, the junction kept 5 bases outside the gene matches. The CDR3 region is CASSSTGGINQPQHF. CDR3 bases: TGCGCCAGCAGCTCCACAGGGGGGATCAATCAGCCCCAGCATTTT.

The chain carries TRBV5-1 and TRBJ2-1, with D possibly being TRBD2 (6 bases). Germline V CDR1 and CDR2: SGHRS, YFSETQ. Trimming left V 5 bases short and J 10 bases short, with 10 bases between. This CDR3 spans 11 amino acids. For the CDR3, the DNA is TGCGCCAGCAGTTATGGACTAGAGCAGTTCTTC. It specifies CASSYGLEQFF. Full variable domain (missing parts from reference TRBV5-1 and TRBJ2-1): KAGVTQTPRYLIKTRGQQVTLSCSPISGHRSVSWYQQTPGQGLQFLFEYFSETQRNKGNFPGRFSGRQFSNSRSEMNVSTLELGDSALYLCASSYGLEQFFGPGTRLTVL.

The rearrangement joins TRBV9 to TRBJ1-2; D unresolved. With 6 bases removed from V and 0 bases from J, the gap between germline ends came to 3 bases. Germline V gene sequence: CDR1 SGDLS, CDR2 YYNGEE. This CDR3 contains 11 residues. CDR3 in amino acids: CASTSNYGYTF. The CDR3 DNA is TGTGCCAGCACATCTAACTATGGCTACACCTTC.

The chain links TRBV5-1 to TRBJ1-1, with 9 bases matching TRBD1. The length of the CDR3 is 14 residues. Trimming removed 8 bases from V and 1 base from J; junction bases left unmatched: 6. From germline, CDR1 is SGHRS and CDR2 YFSETQ. The CDR3 bases are TGCGCCAGTGGACAGGGGATAGGGAACACTGAAGCTTTCTTT. Translation gives CASGQGIGNTEAFF.

The chain recombines TRBV5-1 with TRBJ1-2, with D hard to call. This CDR3 has 13 amino acids. V shed 0 bases and J shed 5 bases, with 8 bases lying between them. The germline gives CDR1 SGHRS, CDR2 YFSETQ. CDR3 coding DNA: TGCGCCAGCAGCTTGGAACAGTCTTATGGCTACACCTTC. Translation: CASSLEQSYGYTF.

The chain has TRBV16 and TRBJ2-5, with 14 bases fitting TRBD2. V lost 0 bases, J lost 5 bases, and 5 bases stayed unmatched. The CDR3 contains 17 residues. From germline, CDR1 is KGHSY and CDR2 FQNENV. The CDR3 sequence: CASSQSRTSGGMETQYF. CDR3 in DNA: TGTGCCAGCAGCCAATCCCGGACTAGCGGGGGGATGGAGACCCAGTACTTC.

The J gene is TRBJ2-7, the V gene TRBV27; no firm D call. Trimming took off 4 bases at V and 0 bases at J, with 7 bases between the two ends. Germline V lookup: CDR1 MNHEY, CDR2 SMNVEV (reference sequence). The CDR3 has 13 amino acids. The CDR3, as DNA: TGTGCCAGCAGTTGGGCGTACTCCTACGAGCAGTACTTC. This sequence encodes CASSWAYSYEQYF.

This chain joins TRBV18 and TRBJ1-5; 8 nucleotides align to TRBD1. Germline V gives CDR1 KGHSH, CDR2 LQKENI. V lost 5 bases to trimming and J lost 5 bases; unmatched junction nucleotides: 14. The CDR3 contains 17 residues. CDR3 loop: CASSLSLGTGGDQPQHF. The CDR3 nucleotides read TGTGCCAGCTCATTAAGCTTAGGGACAGGCGGTGATCAGCCCCAGCATTTT.

This clone was detected only a few times. The V and J genes are TRBV27 and TRBJ1-2, with D possibly TRBD1 on 6 matching bases. V was shortened by 5 bases and J by 0 bases, with 7 bases between the two germline ends. The CDR3 loop spans 13 amino acids. In germline, CDR1 is MNHEY, CDR2 SMNVEV (reference sequence). CDR3 sequence reads: CASSRTANYGYTF. The CDR3 DNA follows: TGTGCCAGCAGTCGGACAGCTAACTATGGCTACACCTTC.

This rearrangement joins TRBV7-2 to TRBJ1-2, with D perhaps matching TRBD1 (5 bases). Germline CDR1 reads SGHTA; CDR2 reads FQGNSA. Trimming left V 6 bases short and J 7 bases short, with 18 bases between. There are 14 residues in the CDR3. The CDR3 loop is CASRHSGGRLGYTF. As DNA, the CDR3 is TGTGCCAGCAGACATTCCGGGGGGAGGCTTGGCTACACCTTC.

The rearrangement uses TRBV15 and TRBJ1-2; perhaps TRBD1 as D (6 bases). V shed 3 bases and J shed 2 bases, with 16 bases lying between them. Germline V CDR1 and CDR2: LNHNV, YYDKDF (reference sequence). This CDR3 comprises 16 residues. The CDR3 spells CATSRLAGARNYGYTF. CDR3 coding DNA: TGTGCCACCAGCAGGTTAGCGGGGGCGAGGAACTATGGCTACACCTTC.

J is TRBJ2-7 and V is TRBV2; 9 bases line up with TRBD2. The CDR3 extends over 17 amino acids. The V gene end was trimmed by 4 bases and the J gene end by 2 bases; junction bases not matched to a gene: 12. Germline-derived CDR1 and CDR2 are SNHLY and FYNNEI. CDR3 loop: CASSAGTSRFITYEQYF. The CDR3 DNA reads TGTGCCAGCAGTGCTGGGACTAGCCGATTCATTACCTACGAGCAGTACTTC.